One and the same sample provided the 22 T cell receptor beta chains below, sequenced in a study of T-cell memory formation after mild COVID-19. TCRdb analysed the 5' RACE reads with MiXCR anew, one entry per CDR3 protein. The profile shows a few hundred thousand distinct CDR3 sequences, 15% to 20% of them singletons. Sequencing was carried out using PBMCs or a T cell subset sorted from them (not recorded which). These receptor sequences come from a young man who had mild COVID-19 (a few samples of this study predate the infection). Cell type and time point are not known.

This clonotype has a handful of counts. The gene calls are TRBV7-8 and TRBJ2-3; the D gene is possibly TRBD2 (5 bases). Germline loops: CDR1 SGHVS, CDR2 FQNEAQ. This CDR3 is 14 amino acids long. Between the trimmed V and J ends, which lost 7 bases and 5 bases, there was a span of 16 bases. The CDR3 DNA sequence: TGTGCCAGCATCCAACCCGGGGTCAGAGATACGCAGTATTTT. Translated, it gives CASIQPGVRDTQYF.

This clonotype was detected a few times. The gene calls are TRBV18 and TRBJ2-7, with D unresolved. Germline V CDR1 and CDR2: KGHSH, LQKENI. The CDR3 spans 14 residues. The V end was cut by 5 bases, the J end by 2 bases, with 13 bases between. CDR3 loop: CASSTNLPAYEQYF. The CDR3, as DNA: TGTGCCAGCTCAACGAACCTTCCTGCCTACGAGCAGTACTTC.

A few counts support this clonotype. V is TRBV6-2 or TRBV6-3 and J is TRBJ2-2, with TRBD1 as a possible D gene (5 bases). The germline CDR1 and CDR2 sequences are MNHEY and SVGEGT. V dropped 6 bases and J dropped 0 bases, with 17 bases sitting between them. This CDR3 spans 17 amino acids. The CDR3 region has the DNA TGTGCCAGCAGACCTACGCGTCGGACATCGAACACCGGGGAGCTGTTTTTT. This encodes CASRPTRRTSNTGELFF.

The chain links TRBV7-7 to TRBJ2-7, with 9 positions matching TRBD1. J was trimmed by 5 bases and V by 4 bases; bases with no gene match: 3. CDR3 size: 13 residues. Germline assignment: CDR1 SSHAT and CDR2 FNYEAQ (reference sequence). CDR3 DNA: TGTGCCAGCAGCTCCGGACAGGGGAACGAGCAGTACTTC. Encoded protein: CASSSGQGNEQYF.

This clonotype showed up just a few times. CDR3 sequence (DNA): TGTGCCAGCAGCCCCCGGGACAGCCTCTACGAGCAGTACTTC. Its translation: CASSPRDSLYEQYF. The chain recombines TRBV27 with TRBJ2-7; TRBD1 agrees at 7 bases. CDR1 is MNHEY, CDR2 SMNVEV, per germline (reference sequence). The CDR3 has 14 amino acids. J lost 3 bases, V lost 6 bases, and 8 bases had no gene match.

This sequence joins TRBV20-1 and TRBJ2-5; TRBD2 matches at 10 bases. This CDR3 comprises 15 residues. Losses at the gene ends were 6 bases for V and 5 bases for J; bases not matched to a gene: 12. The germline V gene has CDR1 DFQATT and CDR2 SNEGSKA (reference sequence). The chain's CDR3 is CSAYPPSGGSETQYF. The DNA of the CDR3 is TGCAGTGCGTACCCCCCTAGCGGGGGCTCGGAGACCCAGTACTTC.

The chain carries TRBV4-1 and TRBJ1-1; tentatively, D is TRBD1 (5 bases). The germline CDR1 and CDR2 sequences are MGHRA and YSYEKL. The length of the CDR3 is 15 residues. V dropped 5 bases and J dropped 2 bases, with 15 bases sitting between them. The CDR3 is CASSGGAGPNTEAFF. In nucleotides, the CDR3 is TGCGCCAGCAGCGGAGGGGCAGGGCCAAACACTGAAGCTTTCTTT.

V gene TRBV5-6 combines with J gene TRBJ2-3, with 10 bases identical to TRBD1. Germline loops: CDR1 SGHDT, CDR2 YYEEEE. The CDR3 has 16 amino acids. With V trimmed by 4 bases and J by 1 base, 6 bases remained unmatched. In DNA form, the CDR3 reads TGTGCCAGCAGCAGAACGACAGGGGGCGGCACAGATACGCAGTATTTT. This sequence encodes CASSRTTGGGTDTQYF.

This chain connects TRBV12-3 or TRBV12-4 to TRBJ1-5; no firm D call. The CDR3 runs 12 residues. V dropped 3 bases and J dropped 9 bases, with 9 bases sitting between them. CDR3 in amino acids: CASSFEGLPQHF. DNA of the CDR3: TGTGCCAGCAGTTTCGAGGGCTTGCCCCAGCATTTT.

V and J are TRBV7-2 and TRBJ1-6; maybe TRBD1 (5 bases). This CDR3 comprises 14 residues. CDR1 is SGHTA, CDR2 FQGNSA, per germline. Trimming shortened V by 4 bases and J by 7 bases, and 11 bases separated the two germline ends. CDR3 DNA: TGTGCCAGCAGCTCGGGACTCGGAAATTCACCCCTCCACTTT. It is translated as CASSSGLGNSPLHF.

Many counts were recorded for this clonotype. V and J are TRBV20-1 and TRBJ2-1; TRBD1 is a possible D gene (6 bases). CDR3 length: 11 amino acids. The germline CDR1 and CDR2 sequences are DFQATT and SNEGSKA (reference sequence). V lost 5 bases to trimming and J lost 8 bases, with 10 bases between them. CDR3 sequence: CSALGADEQFF. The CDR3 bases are TGCAGTGCTCTGGGGGCGGATGAGCAGTTCTTC.

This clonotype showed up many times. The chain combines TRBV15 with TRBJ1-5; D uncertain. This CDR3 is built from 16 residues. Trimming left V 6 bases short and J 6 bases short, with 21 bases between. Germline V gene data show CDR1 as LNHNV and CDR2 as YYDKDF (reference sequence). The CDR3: CATSLSLGREGQPQHF. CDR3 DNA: TGTGCCACCAGTTTGAGCCTGGGAAGGGAGGGTCAGCCCCAGCATTTT.

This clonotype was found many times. The CDR3 here is CASSRGSNTGELFF. The CDR3 coding sequence is TGTGCCAGCAGTAGGGGTTCAAACACCGGGGAGCTGTTTTTT. The chain uses TRBV9 and TRBJ2-2; a possible D gene is TRBD1 (5 bases). V was cut by 5 bases and J by 2 bases, with 10 bases left in between. The V gene's germline CDR1 is SGDLS and CDR2 YYNGEE. The CDR3 runs 14 residues.

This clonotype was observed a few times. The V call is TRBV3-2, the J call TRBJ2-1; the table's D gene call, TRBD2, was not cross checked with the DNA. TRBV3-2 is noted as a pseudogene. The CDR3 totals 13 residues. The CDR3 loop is CASRQTRDNEQFF. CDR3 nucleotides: TGTGCCAGCAGACAAACTAGAGACAATGAGCAGTTCTTC.

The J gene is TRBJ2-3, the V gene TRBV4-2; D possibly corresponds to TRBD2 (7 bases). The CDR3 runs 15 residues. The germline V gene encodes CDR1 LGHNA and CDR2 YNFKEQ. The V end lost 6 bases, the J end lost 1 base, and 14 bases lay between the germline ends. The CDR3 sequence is CASSRGGQGTDTQYF. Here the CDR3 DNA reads TGTGCCAGCAGTCGCGGGGGCCAGGGCACAGATACGCAGTATTTT.

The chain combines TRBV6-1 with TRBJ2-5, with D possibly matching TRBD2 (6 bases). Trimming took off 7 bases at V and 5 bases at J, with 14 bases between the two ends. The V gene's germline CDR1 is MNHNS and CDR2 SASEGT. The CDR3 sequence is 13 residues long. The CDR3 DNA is TGTGCCAGCAAGCAGGGACTGCGTGAGACCCAGTACTTC. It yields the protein CASKQGLRETQYF.

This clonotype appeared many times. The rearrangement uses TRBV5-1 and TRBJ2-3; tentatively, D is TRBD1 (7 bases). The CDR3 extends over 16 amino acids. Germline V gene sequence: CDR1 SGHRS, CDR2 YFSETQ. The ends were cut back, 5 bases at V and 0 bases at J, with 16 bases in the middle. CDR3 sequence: CASSRRGPFSTDTQYF. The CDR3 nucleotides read TGCGCCAGCAGTAGGAGGGGGCCATTTAGCACAGATACGCAGTATTTT.

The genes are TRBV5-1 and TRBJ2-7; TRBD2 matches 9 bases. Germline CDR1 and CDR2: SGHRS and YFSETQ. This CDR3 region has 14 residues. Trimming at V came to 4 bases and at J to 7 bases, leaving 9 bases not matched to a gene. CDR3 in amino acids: CASSPGLAGSEQYV. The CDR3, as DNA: TGCGCCAGCAGCCCAGGGCTAGCGGGGAGTGAGCAGTACGTC.

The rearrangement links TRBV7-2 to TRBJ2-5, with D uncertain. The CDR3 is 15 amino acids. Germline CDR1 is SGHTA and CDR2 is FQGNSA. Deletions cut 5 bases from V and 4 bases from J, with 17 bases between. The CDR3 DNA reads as TGTGCCAGCAGCCCCGCGGCGGCTCTACGAGAGACCCAGTACTTC. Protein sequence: CASSPAAALRETQYF.

CDR3 in DNA: TGTGCCAGCTCACCACCGTCAGGAAGAGGGAACACTGAAGCTTTCTTT. As protein: CASSPPSGRGNTEAFF. This rearrangement joins TRBV18 to TRBJ1-1; no clear D gene. Trimming removed 0 bases from V and 1 base from J, with 12 bases in between. Germline CDR1 is KGHSH and CDR2 is LQKENI. This CDR3 is 16 amino acids long.

The CDR3 here is CASRPGTGGGSQETQYF. The CDR3 DNA reads as TGCGCCAGCAGACCCGGGACAGGGGGAGGGTCCCAAGAGACCCAGTACTTC. V is TRBV5-1 and J is TRBJ2-5; 11 bases are shared with TRBD1. The CDR3 has 17 amino acids. Germline-derived CDR1 and CDR2 are SGHRS and YFSETQ. The V and J ends lost 5 bases and 1 base, in that order; junction bases with no gene match: 10.

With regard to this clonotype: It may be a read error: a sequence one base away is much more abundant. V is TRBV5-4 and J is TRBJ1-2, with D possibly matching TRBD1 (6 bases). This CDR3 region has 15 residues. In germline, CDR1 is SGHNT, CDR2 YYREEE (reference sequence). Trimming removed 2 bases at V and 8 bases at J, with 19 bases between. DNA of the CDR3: TGTGCCAGCAGCTTAGACAGGAGGGGAGCCAAGGGCTACACCTTC. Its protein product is CASSLDRRGAKGYTF.